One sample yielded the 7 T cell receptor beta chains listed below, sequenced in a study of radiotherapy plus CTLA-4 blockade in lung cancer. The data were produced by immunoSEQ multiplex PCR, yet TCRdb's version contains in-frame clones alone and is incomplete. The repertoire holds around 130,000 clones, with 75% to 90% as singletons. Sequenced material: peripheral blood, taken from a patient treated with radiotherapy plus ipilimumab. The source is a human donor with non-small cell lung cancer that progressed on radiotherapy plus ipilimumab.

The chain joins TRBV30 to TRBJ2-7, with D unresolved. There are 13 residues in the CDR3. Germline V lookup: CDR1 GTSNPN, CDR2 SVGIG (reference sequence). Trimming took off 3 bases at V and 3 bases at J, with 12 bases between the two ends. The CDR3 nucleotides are TGTGCCTGGAGCTCAGGACCCTACTACGAGCAGTACTTC. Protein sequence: CAWSSGPYYEQYF.

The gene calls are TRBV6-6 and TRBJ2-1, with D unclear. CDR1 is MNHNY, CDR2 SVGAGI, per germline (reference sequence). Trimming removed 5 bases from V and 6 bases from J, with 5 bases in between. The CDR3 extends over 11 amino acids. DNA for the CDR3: TGTGCCAGCAGTGTAGTCAATGAGCAGTTCTTC. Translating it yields CASSVVNEQFF.

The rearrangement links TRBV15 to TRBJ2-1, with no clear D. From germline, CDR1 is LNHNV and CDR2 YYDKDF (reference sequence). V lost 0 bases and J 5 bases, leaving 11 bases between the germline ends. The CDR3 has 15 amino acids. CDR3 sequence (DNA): TGTGCCACCAGCAGAGATCCGACAAGCCACAATGAGCAGTTCTTC. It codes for CATSRDPTSHNEQFF.

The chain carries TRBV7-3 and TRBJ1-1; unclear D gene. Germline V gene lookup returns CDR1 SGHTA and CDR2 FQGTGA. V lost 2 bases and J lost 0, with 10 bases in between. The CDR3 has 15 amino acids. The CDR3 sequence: CASSLGVGLNTEAFF. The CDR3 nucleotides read TGTGCCAGCAGCTTAGGCGTTGGGTTGAACACTGAAGCTTTCTTT.

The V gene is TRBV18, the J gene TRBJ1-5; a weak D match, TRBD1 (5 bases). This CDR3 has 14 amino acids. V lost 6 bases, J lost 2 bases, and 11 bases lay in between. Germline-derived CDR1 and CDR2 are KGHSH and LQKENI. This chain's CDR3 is CASSGGDGNQPQHF. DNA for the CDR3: TGTGCCAGCTCTGGAGGGGACGGCAATCAGCCCCAGCATTTT.

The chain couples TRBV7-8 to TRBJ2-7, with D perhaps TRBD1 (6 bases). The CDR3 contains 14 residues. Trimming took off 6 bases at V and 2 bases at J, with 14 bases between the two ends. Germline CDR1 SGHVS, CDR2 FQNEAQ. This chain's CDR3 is CASRDYRDPYEQYF. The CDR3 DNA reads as TGTGCCAGCAGAGATTACAGGGATCCCTACGAGCAGTACTTC.

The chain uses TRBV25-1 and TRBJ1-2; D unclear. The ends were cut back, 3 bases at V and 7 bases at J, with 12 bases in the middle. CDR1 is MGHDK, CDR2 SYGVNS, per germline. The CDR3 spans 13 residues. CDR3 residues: CASSDFLGGGYTF. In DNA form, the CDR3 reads TGTGCCAGCAGTGATTTCCTCGGTGGTGGCTACACCTTC.